The entry below describes one T cell receptor (beta chain). Antigen: not known. V was shortened by 4 bases and J by 3 bases, with 10 bases between the two germline ends. This CDR3 contains 13 residues. CDR1 and CDR2 (germline): GTSNPN, SVGIG (reference sequence). Clones were sequenced by immunoSEQ multiplex PCR, and TCRdb holds only the in-frame ones, with some missing. This sample has about 52,000 clones, with roughly nine tenths found just once. This sample was taken from a study of OX40 agonist ivuxolimab in advanced cancers. Turning to the study itself: People in dose escalation had one of these cancers: hepatocellular carcinoma, melanoma, renal cell or head and neck cancer. Regarding the study as a whole: CD4+ and CD8+ T cells in blood underwent clonal expansion by week 6 at 0.1 to 3.0 mg/kg.

The sequences come from CD4+ or CD8+ T cells sorted from blood, collected in a trial of the OX40 agonist ivuxolimab. This chain connects TRBV30 to TRBJ2-1; D is possibly TRBD1 or TRBD2 (5 bases each). The clonotype comes from an adult with an advanced solid tumor such as melanoma, head and neck, liver or kidney cancer. CDR3 nucleotides: TGTGCCTGGATGGGGGACCACTACAATGAGCAGTTCTTC. It codes for CAWMGDHYNEQFF.